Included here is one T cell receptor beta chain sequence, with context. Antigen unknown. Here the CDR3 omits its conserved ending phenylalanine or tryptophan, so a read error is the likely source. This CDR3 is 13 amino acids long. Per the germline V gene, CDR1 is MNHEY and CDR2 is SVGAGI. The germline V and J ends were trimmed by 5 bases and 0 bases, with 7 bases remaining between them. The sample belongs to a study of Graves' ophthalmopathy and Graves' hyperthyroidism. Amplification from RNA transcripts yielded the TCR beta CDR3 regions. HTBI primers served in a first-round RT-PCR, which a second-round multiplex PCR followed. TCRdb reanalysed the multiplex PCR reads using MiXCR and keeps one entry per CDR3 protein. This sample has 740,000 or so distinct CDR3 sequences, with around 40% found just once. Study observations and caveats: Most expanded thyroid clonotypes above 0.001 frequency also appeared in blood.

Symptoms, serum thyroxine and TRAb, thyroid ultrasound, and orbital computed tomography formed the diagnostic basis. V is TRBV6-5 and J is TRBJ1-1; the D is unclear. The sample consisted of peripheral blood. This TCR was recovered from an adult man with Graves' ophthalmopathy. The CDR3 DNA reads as TGTGCCAGCAGTATAACACTGAACACTGAAGCTTTCCTT. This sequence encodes CASSITLNTEAFL.